This is a list of T cell receptor beta chains from one sample in a study of memory CD4+ T cells and cytomegalovirus serostatus. Produced via immunoSEQ multiplex PCR; TCRdb's table is partial and in-frame only. The data show roughly 54,000 clones, with roughly 79% seen just once and 1.6% held by the top ten. What was sequenced was memory CD4+ T cells from blood. The receptors derive from an adult in good health and CMV-seronegative. The CDR3 runs from the conserved cysteine through the conserved F or W. D genes are given only for firm matches. Size tells how often a clone was seen (once, few, many) or the class of an expanded clone, and some rows leave it out.

>TRBJ1-2|-|-|TRBV5-5
TGTGCCAGCAGCTTGGCAGGGACCTATGGCTACACCTTC
CASSLAGTYGYTF
>TRBJ1-5|-|-|TRBV18
TGTGCCAGCTCACCGAGGGCAGGAGGCAATCAGCCCCAGCATTTT
CASSPRAGGNQPQHF
>TRBJ1-1|-|-|TRBV28
TGTGCCAGCAGTCCCACGGTACGGATGAACACTGAAGCTTTCTTT
CASSPTVRMNTEAFF
>TRBJ1-1|-|-|TRBV28
TGTGCCAGCAGGACGGGGCAGATGAACACTGAAGCTTTCTTT
CASRTGQMNTEAFF
>TRBJ2-2|TRBD1|-|TRBV19
TGTGCCAGTAGTATTGCGGGACAGGGTACCGGGGAGCTGTTTTTT
CASSIAGQGTGELFF
>TRBJ1-5|-|-|TRBV7-2
TGTGCCAGCAGCACGGGACGTGTTCAGCCCCAGCATTTT
CASSTGRVQPQHF
>TRBJ2-5|TRBD2|-|TRBV5-1
TGCGCCAGCAGCCCACTTCCCACGACTAGCGGGAGGGGAGAGACCCAGTACTTC
CASSPLPTTSGRGETQYF
>TRBJ2-7|TRBD1|-|TRBV29-1
TGCAGCGCGGGACAGGGTATCTCCGAGCAGTACTTC
CSAGQGISEQYF
>TRBJ1-5|-|many|TRBV7-2
TGTGCCAGCAGCTTGCCACATACAGGGCCGCGCCTAAATCAGCCCCAGCATTTT
CASSLPHTGPRLNQPQHF
>TRBJ1-1|-|-|TRBV18
TGTGCCAGCTCACCACGGGCAGGGGAAGCTTTCTTT
CASSPRAGEAFF
>TRBJ2-3|-|-|TRBV5-4
TGTGCCAGCAGCTTGTCTCGTGGGGGGGGCCCCATTCATACGCAGTATTTT
CASSLSRGGGPIHTQYF
>TRBJ1-2|-|-|TRBV30
TGTGCCTGGAGTGTAGGGGCGCGGGGCTACACCTTC
CAWSVGARGYTF
>TRBJ1-4|-|once|TRBV6-1
TGTGCCAGCAGCCTCCTTGCAACTAATGAAAAACTGTTTTTT
CASSLLATNEKLFF
>TRBJ1-5|TRBD1|-|TRBV19
TGTGCCAGTAGTGTAGGGACAGGGGGAGGTCAGCCCCAGCATTTT
CASSVGTGGGQPQHF
>TRBJ2-2|TRBD2|-|TRBV7-2
TGTGCCAGCAGCTCGTATACTAGCGGGAGGGGCACCGGGGAGCTGTTTTTT
CASSSYTSGRGTGELFF
>TRBJ2-3|TRBD1|-|TRBV19
TGTGCCAGTAGCCTCCGGGACAGGGTCAATTTT
CASSLRDRVNF
>TRBJ2-2|-|-|TRBV5-1
TGCGCCAGCAGCTTAGTGTTGGACACCGGGGAGCTGTTTTTT
CASSLVLDTGELFF
>TRBJ1-5|-|few|TRBV7-2
TGTGCCAGCAGTGGGGGAATCCCGAATCAGCCCCAGCATTTT
CASSGGIPNQPQHF
>TRBJ2-3|-|-|TRBV28
TGTGCCAGCAGAGCTCCCGGTTCAGATACGCAGTATTTT
CASRAPGSDTQYF
>TRBJ2-7|-|-|TRBV7-2
TGTGCCAGCAGCCCCCCCGTCGGGGGGCGGTACGAGCAGTACTTC
CASSPPVGGRYEQYF
>TRBJ1-6|-|few|TRBV6-1
TGTGCCAGCAGTGAAGCTGAAGGGACGGGCTCACCCCTCCACTTT
CASSEAEGTGSPLHF
>TRBJ1-5|TRBD1|-|TRBV7-9
TGTGCCAGCAGCTCTACTACAGGGGGAAATCAGCCCCAGCATTTT
CASSSTTGGNQPQHF
>TRBJ2-2|-|once|TRBV19
TGTGCCAGTAGTAAGGGACTCAACACCGGGGAGCTGTTTTTT
CASSKGLNTGELFF
>TRBJ1-4|-|-|TRBV29-1
TGCAGCGTTGAAGAGCGAGCCACAACTAATGAAAAACTGTTTTTT
CSVEERATTNEKLFF
>TRBJ1-2|-|-|TRBV5-4
TGTGCCAGCAGCTTAAGGGACTATGGCTACACCTTC
CASSLRDYGYTF
>TRBJ1-2|-|-|TRBV27
TGTGCCAGCAGTTTATTAGGCCCGAAATCTGGCTACACCTTC
CASSLLGPKSGYTF
>TRBJ1-2|TRBD1|-|TRBV14
TGTGCCAGCAGCCAGGGACAGGGGGGACTCTATGGCTACACCTTC
CASSQGQGGLYGYTF
>TRBJ1-5|-|few|TRBV7-9
TGTGCCAGCAGCTTAAGGGGCCGCGGGGATCAGCCCCAGCATTTT
CASSLRGRGDQPQHF
>TRBJ2-5|TRBD1|once|TRBV5-1
TGCGCCAGCAGCTCGGACAGGGGGCCCGGGGGCGGAGAGACCCAGTACTTC
CASSSDRGPGGGETQYF
>TRBJ1-1|-|-|TRBV4-3
TGCGCCAGCAGCCAAGTTGGAGCAGAATACACTGAAGCTTTCTTT
CASSQVGAEYTEAFF
>TRBJ1-3|-|-|TRBV4-3
TGCGCCAGCAGCCCGCGACCCGGATCCCTAAGCACCATATATTTT
CASSPRPGSLSTIYF